Listed below are T cell receptor beta chains from one sample, sequenced in a study of Graves' ophthalmopathy and Graves' hyperthyroidism. TCRdb re-derived calls from the multiplex PCR reads in MiXCR, one entry per CDR3 protein. The table shows roughly 600,000 distinct CDR3 sequences, with under 45% occurring only once. The source material was peripheral blood or thyroid tissue (not recorded which). The receptors originated from an adult man with Graves' hyperthyroidism. Both conserved end residues are part of each CDR3. The D gene is left open where the match is weak. Only part of the rows carry a size: once, few, many, or a class if the clone is expanded.

>TRBJ2-7|-|TRBD1|TRBV5-1
TGCGCCAGCAGCGCCCGGGACAGGGAGTTCTTC
CASSARDREFF
>TRBJ1-1|many|-|TRBV12-3/TRBV12-4
TGTGCCAGCCCCGGGGGGGGAGGGTTAGAAGCTTTCTTT
CASPGGGGLEAFF
>TRBJ2-7|few|TRBD2|TRBV28
TGTGCCAGCCAACTAGCGGGGAGCAACGAGCAGTACTTC
CASQLAGSNEQYF
>TRBJ1-2|many|-|TRBV5-1
TGCGCCAGCAGGTTAGGGCAGACGACAAGTGGCTACACCTTC
CASRLGQTTSGYTF
>TRBJ1-5|-|-|TRBV7-8
TGTGCCAGCAGTACCCAAGTAAGGGGTCAGCCCCAGCATTTT
CASSTQVRGQPQHF
>TRBJ1-2|-|-|TRBV30
TGTGCCTGGAGTGTTCAGGGCAGGGCTGGCGGCTACACCTTC
CAWSVQGRAGGYTF
>TRBJ2-7|many|-|TRBV10-2
TGCGCCAGCAGTGAGTCGGAGGGTCTAGCCTACGAGCAGTACTTC
CASSESEGLAYEQYF
>TRBJ2-5|-|TRBD1|TRBV12-3/TRBV12-4
TGTGCCAGCAGATGGACAGGGGGCTGGGATACGCAGTACTTC
CASRWTGGWDTQYF
>TRBJ2-3|few|-|TRBV7-8
TGTGCCAGCAGCTTAACAGGACGAGATACGCAGTATTTT
CASSLTGRDTQYF
>TRBJ2-3|few|-|TRBV24-1
TGTGCCACCAGTGAGGAGGCGGGATTCACAGATACGCAGTATTTT
CATSEEAGFTDTQYF
>TRBJ1-1|-|-|TRBV6-6
TGTGCCAGCAGCCACGGGGTGGGGCAGGGGACGACTGAAGCTTTCTTT
CASSHGVGQGTTEAFF
>TRBJ1-5|few|-|TRBV28
TGTGCCAGCAGTTTTCGAGGGGTTAGCAATCAGCCCCAGCATTTT
CASSFRGVSNQPQHF
>TRBJ1-3|many|-|TRBV25-1
TGTGCCAGCAGTGATGCAGGGGCTGGAAACACCATATATTTT
CASSDAGAGNTIYF
>TRBJ1-1|-|-|TRBV2
TGTGCCAGCAGTGGTCTCGCTCTCCTGAACACTGAAGCTTTCTTT
CASSGLALLNTEAFF
>TRBJ1-4|many|TRBD1|TRBV5-8
TGTGCCAGCAGCCCTGGGACAGGGGGCAGAACTAATGAAAAACTGTTTTTT
CASSPGTGGRTNEKLFF
>TRBJ2-2|many|TRBD1|TRBV5-8
TGTGCCAGCGCAGGGACAGCCAACACCGGGGAGCTGTTTTTT
CASAGTANTGELFF
>TRBJ2-3|once|TRBD1|TRBV20-1
TGCAGTGCCACTAGGACAGGGGGGAACACAGATACGCAGTATTTT
CSATRTGGNTDTQYF
>TRBJ1-1|few|TRBD1|TRBV6-5
TGTGCCAGCAGTAAGGGACAGGGAGGCCCTCCTGAAGCTTTCTTT
CASSKGQGGPPEAFF